Below, one T cell receptor beta chain is given with its context. Antigen unknown. The record originates from a study of cytomegalovirus exposure and HLA in healthy donors. Primers: 60 Vbeta forward and 13 Jbeta reverse. The repertoire was sequenced with immunoSEQ multiplex PCR; TCRdb's copy has only in-frame clones and lacks some. This table has approximately 140,000 clones, about 84% appearing once. General study results and limits: Many donors shared some public TCRs, even though most TCR sequences were rare. Sequencing artifact likely explains a cluster of highly shared sequence variants.

The CDR3 extends over 13 amino acids. Trimming shortened V by 5 bases and J by 0 bases, and 7 bases separated the two germline ends. CDR1 MRHNA and CDR2 SNTAGT come from the germline V gene. This sequence originates from a woman in her 40s in good health and CMV-seropositive. Sequencing was performed on PBMCs. This chain connects TRBV6-4 to TRBJ1-1; unclear D gene. The CDR3 DNA is TGTGCCAGCAGTCCCACTTTGAACACTGAAGCTTTCTTT. Encoded protein: CASSPTLNTEAFF.